This T cell receptor beta chain is from a study of blood T cell repertoires in COVID-19. At the level of the study: The analysed material was cDNA or gDNA that came from T cells, B-cell-depleted T cells, or PBMCs.

This clone was picked up a small number of times. In the source study's methods: Researchers report that nucleated cell counts were estimated from reference gene primer amplification. The method was immunoSEQ multiplex PCR; TCRdb's version includes in-frame clones alone and lacks a portion of them. D and trimming were read from the DNA, whereas the V and J calls and clone size are those reported in that table. The sample yields approximately 190,000 clones, 70% to 90% seen once. V lost 6 bases, J lost 4 bases, and 15 bases stayed unmatched. Germline V gene lookup returns CDR1 LNHDA and CDR2 SQIVND (reference sequence). The length of the CDR3 is 16 residues.

The gene calls are TRBV19 and TRBJ2-7; 7 bases align to TRBD1. The sample consisted of PBMCs or T cells enriched from blood (not recorded which). This sequence was found in a woman in her thirties or forties in a cohort exposed to, infected with or recovered from COVID-19 (not recorded which). The chain's CDR3 is CASSDTDRKAPYEQYF. CDR3 bases: TGTGCCAGTAGCGATACGGACAGGAAGGCCCCTTACGAGCAGTACTTC.